These T cell receptor beta chains were read from a single sample in a study of cytomegalovirus exposure and HLA in healthy donors. Data came from immunoSEQ multiplex PCR; TCRdb stores just in-frame clones and leaves some out. The sample holds 100,000 to 150,000 clones. Sequencing was carried out using PBMCs. The receptors here all came from a man aged 40-50 years in good health and CMV-seronegative. The conserved cysteine and the conserved F or W are not part of the CDR3 here. D genes are given only for firm matches.

j_gene	d_gene	v_gene	CDR3aa
TRBJ2-5	TRBD2	TRBV7-9	ASSQGPAGERGKTQY
TRBJ1-3	-	TRBV10-1	ASSEDSSSGNTIY
TRBJ1-2	TRBD1	TRBV7-2	ASSSGDSGYGYT
TRBJ2-7	-	TRBV10-3	AISGLQSSYEQY
TRBJ1-1	-	TRBV30	AWKHETEAF
TRBJ2-2	TRBD2	TRBV4-1	ASSQEAAGLAGELF
TRBJ1-2	-	TRBV18	ASSPDSYYGYT
TRBJ2-3	TRBD2	TRBV11-2	ASSGPGLELGTQY
TRBJ2-2	-	TRBV4-2	ASRRTATGELF
TRBJ2-1	TRBD2	TRBV5-4	ASSFQTSVGEQF
TRBJ2-1	TRBD2	TRBV28	VTAVGGTRGPHEQF
TRBJ2-1	TRBD2	TRBV30	AWRGLAGYNEQF
TRBJ2-7	TRBD1	TRBV29-1	SVGRPNRGATYEQY
TRBJ1-1	TRBD1	TRBV7-8	ASSSYGTGIYTEAF
TRBJ1-2	-	TRBV4-3	ASSQNGQLGGYT
TRBJ2-1	TRBD2	TRBV4-2	ASSQDRASGTLVDEQF
TRBJ1-5	-	TRBV4-1	ASSQARGYNQPQH
TRBJ2-7	TRBD2	TRBV27	ASSHGLAGAYEQY
TRBJ2-7	TRBD2	TRBV10-3	AISGTSGSYEQY
TRBJ1-2	-	TRBV6-5	ASSYFPGLLVDGYT
TRBJ1-2	TRBD1	TRBV7-8	ASSLETGTGGRYT
TRBJ1-1	-	TRBV7-6	ASSLEAVNTEAF
TRBJ1-3	-	TRBV11-2	ASSFGGDSGNTIY
TRBJ1-6	-	TRBV5-1	ASSRESSYNSPLH
TRBJ1-3	-	TRBV6-6	ASSLDGEGNTIY
TRBJ2-5	-	TRBV7-9	ASSSPSPSNRSGEETQY
TRBJ2-5	TRBD1	TRBV13	ASSLRGDRVQETQY
TRBJ2-1	-	TRBV7-8	ASSQTSGRSEQF
TRBJ2-7	TRBD2	TRBV27	ASSLRGAGAYEQY
TRBJ1-1	TRBD1	TRBV6-5	ASSPVAQGDTEAF
TRBJ1-2	-	TRBV19	ASRNRDITYGYT
TRBJ1-2	-	TRBV19	ASNLRETSDYT
TRBJ1-2	TRBD1	TRBV4-3	ASSQGIRTGGSGYGYT
TRBJ2-6	TRBD1	TRBV9	ASSVAQAGGPGANVLT
TRBJ2-2	-	TRBV9	ASSLRGSGTGELF
TRBJ1-1	TRBD1	TRBV6-6	ASSTRWDRQRKAF
TRBJ2-7	TRBD2	TRBV28	ASSRVGLAGPLGSEQY
TRBJ2-6	-	TRBV4-2	ASSQVKSSGANVLT
TRBJ2-5	TRBD2	TRBV2	ASSEGSSGRETQY
TRBJ1-2	-	TRBV30	AWRRGSYT
TRBJ2-5	TRBD2	TRBV5-1	ASSFTGTNQETQY
TRBJ2-3	TRBD1	TRBV5-1	ASGDSSTDTQY